Presented here are 4 T cell receptor beta chains from one specimen sequenced in a study of blood T cell repertoires in COVID-19. This table comes from immunoSEQ multiplex PCR, and its TCRdb copy is limited to in-frame clones, with some not included. The table includes a few hundred thousand clones, roughly 90% detected once. The sequencing sample was made of PBMCs or T cells enriched from blood (not recorded which). The receptors shown here come from a woman aged 25 to 39 who had recovered from COVID-19.

V gene TRBV24-1 combines with J gene TRBJ1-1; TRBD1 might be the D (6 bases). Germline V gene data show CDR1 as KGHDR and CDR2 as SFDVKD. With 0 bases removed from V and 3 bases from J, the gap between germline ends came to 16 bases. The CDR3 consists of 17 residues. Here the CDR3 DNA reads TGTGCCACCAGTGATTTGGGCAGGGGAAGGGGAGACACTGAAGCTTTCTTT. Protein sequence: CATSDLGRGRGDTEAFF.

The chain links TRBV2 to TRBJ1-3; D remains unclear. This CDR3 has 15 amino acids. V lost 5 bases and J lost 7, with 18 bases in between. CDR1 and CDR2 (germline): SNHLY, FYNNEI. CDR3 protein: CASSPDGLSGNTIYF. The CDR3 DNA follows: TGTGCCAGCAGTCCGGACGGACTGAGCGGGAACACCATATATTTT.

The chain employs TRBV11-2 and TRBJ2-7; 7 bases are shared with TRBD2. There are 15 residues in the CDR3. J was trimmed by 7 bases and V by 5 bases; bases with no gene match: 14. From germline, CDR1 is SGHAT and CDR2 FQNNGV. The CDR3 nucleotides are TGTGCCAGCAGCCCCTACCGTGGGAGGGCCTTAGAGCAGTACTTC. Amino acid sequence: CASSPYRGRALEQYF.

In its sample, this clone was seen a few times. The chain has TRBV27 and TRBJ2-1, with D possibly being TRBD2 (6 bases). The germline CDR1 and CDR2 sequences are MNHEY and SMNVEV (reference sequence). The V gene lost 4 bases and the J gene lost 5 bases, with 9 bases spanning the gap. This CDR3 has 13 residues. The CDR3 region is CASSYREDNEQFF. Written as DNA, the CDR3 is TGTGCCAGCAGTTATAGGGAGGACAATGAGCAGTTCTTC.